Shown below are 2 T cell receptor beta chains from a single sample sequenced in a study of cytomegalovirus exposure and HLA in healthy donors. The PCR made use of 60 Vbeta and 13 Jbeta primers. Some clones are missing from TCRdb's copy, which holds only in-frame ones; the method was immunoSEQ multiplex PCR. The top ten clones hold over 9.5% of a sample with 85,000 to 90,000 clones, approximately 72% of them seen once. The specimen sequenced was PBMCs. The receptors were sampled from a man aged 25 to 40 in good health and CMV-seropositive.

V and J are TRBV5-5 and TRBJ2-2; 9 nucleotides align to TRBD2. The V segment lost 0 bases and the J segment 4 bases; nucleotides outside the gene matches: 7. The CDR3 sequence is 17 residues long. Germline V CDR1 and CDR2: SGHKS, YYEKEE (reference sequence). CDR3 nucleotides: TGTGCCAGCAGCTTGGATTTGCGGGGGGGCATCACCGGGGAGCTGTTTTTT. This encodes CASSLDLRGGITGELFF.

The J gene is TRBJ1-2, the V gene TRBV5-4; TRBD1 is a possible D gene (6 bases). This CDR3 comprises 16 residues. CDR1 and CDR2 (germline): SGHNT, YYREEE (reference sequence). V was cut by 0 bases and J by 1 base, with 13 bases left in between. The CDR3 region has the DNA TGTGCCAGCAGCTTGGTTGGGGGCGGCATTAACTATGGCTACACCTTC. Encoded protein: CASSLVGGGINYGYTF.